The 10 T cell receptor beta chains below all came from one sample that was sequenced in a study of technical replicates of blood from four donors. Clones were read by immunoSEQ multiplex PCR, and TCRdb kept only the in-frame ones, dropping some. The sample holds 65,000 to 80,000 clones, roughly 98% seen once. Sample: T cells isolated from PBMCs. These receptors originate from a human donor in good health.

The chain couples TRBV19 to TRBJ2-2; TRBD1 matches at 12 bases. This CDR3 is built from 16 residues. The trim removed 8 bases at V and 7 bases at J, leaving 11 bases unmatched. The V gene's germline CDR1 is LNHDA and CDR2 SQIVND (reference sequence). The CDR3 loop reads CASRWGQGAGNGELFF. The CDR3 DNA reads as TGTGCCAGTCGATGGGGACAGGGGGCGGGTAACGGGGAGCTGTTTTTT. The whole variable domain, remainder taken from reference TRBV19 and TRBJ2-2, is DGGITQSPKYLFRKEGQNVTLSCEQNLNHDAMYWYRQDPGQGLRLIYYSQIVNDFQKGDIAEGYSVSREKKESFPLTVTSAQKNPTAFYLCASRWGQGAGNGELFFGEGSRLTVL.

The rearrangement joins TRBV7-6 to TRBJ2-7, with 9 bases aligning to TRBD2. The CDR3 has 18 amino acids. The germline V gene has CDR1 SGHVS and CDR2 FNYEAQ. With V trimmed by 5 bases and J by 6 bases, 20 bases remained unmatched. In DNA, the CDR3 is TGTGCCAGCAGCCCCGAAATGGCCCGGGCGGGAGGGCGTGGCGAGCAGTACTTC. Translated: CASSPEMARAGGRGEQYF.

The rearrangement links TRBV29-1 to TRBJ2-7, with no clear D. Germline lookup yields CDR1 SQVTM and CDR2 ANQGSEA. This CDR3 comprises 14 residues. The ends were cut back, 6 bases at V and 0 bases at J, with 15 bases in the middle. The CDR3 reads CSVAPPSPSYEQYF. CDR3 nucleotides: TGCAGCGTCGCCCCCCCCAGTCCCTCCTACGAGCAGTACTTC.

The chain combines TRBV7-9 with TRBJ2-7; the D gene is possibly TRBD2 (6 bases). Germline V lookup: CDR1 SEHNR, CDR2 FQNEAQ (reference sequence). This CDR3 comprises 12 residues. V shed 6 bases and J shed 6 bases, with 12 bases lying between them. The CDR3 nucleotides are TGTGCCAGCAGTTATACTAGCCGCGAGCAGTACTTC. The encoded protein is CASSYTSREQYF.

This clone has a single count. V gene TRBV18 combines with J gene TRBJ2-1, with 7 nucleotides matching TRBD2. Germline CDR1 is KGHSH and CDR2 is LQKENI. This CDR3 spans 19 amino acids. J lost 0 bases, V lost 6 bases, and 17 bases had no gene match. The CDR3: CASSPTGPGGSISYNEQFF. The CDR3 bases are TGTGCCAGCTCCCCAACGGGACCGGGAGGCTCAATCTCCTACAATGAGCAGTTCTTC.

The genes are TRBV2 and TRBJ2-1; the match to TRBD2 covers 8 bases. Germline V CDR1 and CDR2: SNHLY, FYNNEI. The V segment lost 2 bases and the J segment 2 bases; nucleotides outside the gene matches: 5. This CDR3 spans 16 amino acids. The CDR3 nucleotides read TGTGCCAGCAGTGAACCCGGGACTAGTACCTACAATGAGCAGTTCTTC. It is translated as CASSEPGTSTYNEQFF.

The gene calls are TRBV5-8 and TRBJ2-1; no clear D. With 7 bases removed from V and 3 bases from J, the gap between germline ends came to 11 bases. CDR3 length: 13 residues. Per germline, CDR1 SGHTS and CDR2 YDEGEE. CDR3 region: CASPSVNYNEQFF. DNA for the CDR3: TGTGCCAGCCCCAGCGTGAACTACAATGAGCAGTTCTTC.

The rearrangement uses TRBV7-8 and TRBJ2-4; 7 bases fit TRBD2. V was pared by 5 bases and J by 8 bases, with 12 bases of the junction left unmatched. The CDR3 is made up of 15 amino acids. Per the germline V gene, CDR1 is SGHVS and CDR2 is FQNEAQ. DNA for the CDR3: TGTGCCAGCAGCCGGACTAGTGGGCGTGTTGACATTCAGTACTTC. Amino acid sequence: CASSRTSGRVDIQYF.

V and J are TRBV4-3 and TRBJ2-3; TRBD2 might be the D (5 bases). V lost 4 bases, J lost 2 bases, and 16 bases lay in between. CDR1 and CDR2 (germline): LGHNA, YSLEER. CDR3 length equals 16 residues. Here the CDR3 reads CASSLPWAGDTDTQYF. CDR3 nucleotide sequence: TGCGCCAGCAGCCTACCTTGGGCGGGTGACACAGATACGCAGTATTTT.

The chain employs TRBV15 and TRBJ2-7; 11 bases map to TRBD1. Germline-derived CDR1 and CDR2 are LNHNV and YYDKDF (reference sequence). Trimming cost V 3 bases and J 5 bases; bases outside gene matches: 9. CDR3 length equals 16 residues. CDR3 sequence reads: CATSRSSGTGGNEQYF. In DNA form, the CDR3 reads TGTGCCACCAGCAGGTCCTCCGGGACAGGGGGTAACGAGCAGTACTTC.